This entry lists 28 T cell receptor beta chains sequenced from one sample in a study of PD-1 blockade in mismatch repair-deficient tumors. Produced via immunoSEQ multiplex PCR; TCRdb's table is partial and in-frame only. The sample holds under 20,000 clones, about 80% seen once. The sample here was PBMCs, taken 4 weeks after starting pembrolizumab. Receptors originate from an adult with mismatch repair-deficient cancer.

The rearrangement links TRBV19 to TRBJ1-2; maybe TRBD1 (6 bases). Germline-derived CDR1 and CDR2 are LNHDA and SQIVND (reference sequence). Trimming pared 7 bases from V and 0 bases from J, leaving 15 bases between. The CDR3 covers 15 residues. This CDR3 is CASTDRTRTNYGYTF. In DNA, the CDR3 is TGTGCCAGTACGGACAGAACCCGCACTAACTATGGCTACACCTTC.

The chain recombines TRBV5-1 with TRBJ2-5, with unresolved D. Germline V gene lookup returns CDR1 SGHRS and CDR2 YFSETQ. This CDR3 contains 14 residues. V was pared by 4 bases and J by 3 bases, with 13 bases between. DNA of the CDR3: TGCGCCAGCAGCCCACTCACTAACGAAGAGACCCAGTACTTC. This codes for CASSPLTNEETQYF. Complete variable domain (other parts from reference TRBV5-1 and TRBJ2-5): KAGVTQTPRYLIKTRGQQVTLSCSPISGHRSVSWYQQTPGQGLQFLFEYFSETQRNKGNFPGRFSGRQFSNSRSEMNVSTLELGDSALYLCASSPLTNEETQYFGPGTRLLVL.

The CDR3 nucleotides are TGTGCCAGCAGCCAGGGCTCCGGGACAGGGAGTTATGGCTACACCTTC. Its translation: CASSQGSGTGSYGYTF. The chain employs TRBV11-2 and TRBJ1-2; 9 nucleotides line up with TRBD1. In germline, CDR1 is SGHAT, CDR2 FQNNGV. The CDR3 is 16 amino acids. With V trimmed by 5 bases and J by 5 bases, 12 bases remained unmatched.

V and J are TRBV19 and TRBJ1-4; D possibly corresponds to TRBD1 (5 bases). Germline values: CDR1 LNHDA, CDR2 SQIVND (reference sequence). Trimming pared 4 bases from V and 6 bases from J, leaving 15 bases between. The CDR3 runs to 15 residues. This CDR3 is CASSRVGREDEKLFF. The DNA of the CDR3 is TGTGCCAGTAGTAGGGTCGGCAGGGAGGATGAAAAACTGTTTTTT.

Only a few counts were recorded for this clone. The chain links TRBV7-9 to TRBJ2-7, with 9 bases that match TRBD1. V was pared by 5 bases and J by 3 bases, with 8 bases of the junction left unmatched. CDR3 length: 15 amino acids. CDR1 and CDR2 (germline): SEHNR, FQNEAQ (reference sequence). The CDR3 protein is CASSHRDRALYEQYF. The CDR3 DNA follows: TGTGCCAGCAGCCACCGGGACAGGGCTCTCTACGAGCAGTACTTC.

The chain has TRBV7-6 and TRBJ2-1, with D possibly TRBD2 on 5 matching bases. Germline V gives CDR1 SGHVS, CDR2 FNYEAQ. The length of the CDR3 is 15 residues. V dropped 1 base and J dropped 3 bases, with 10 bases sitting between them. The CDR3 spells CASSLGSGDYNEQFF. The CDR3 DNA sequence: TGTGCCAGCAGCTTAGGGAGCGGCGACTACAATGAGCAGTTCTTC.

J is TRBJ2-5 and V is TRBV5-6, with 7 bases fitting TRBD1. This CDR3 spans 17 amino acids. The V gene's germline CDR1 is SGHDT and CDR2 YYEEEE. V lost 2 bases to trimming and J lost 4 bases; unmatched junction nucleotides: 14. CDR3 nucleotides: TGTGCCAGCAGCTTCTCGCTACTAACAGGGGCGGGAGAGACCCAGTACTTC. Encoded protein: CASSFSLLTGAGETQYF.

The chain carries TRBV5-1 and TRBJ2-3, with D uncertain. V was pared by 3 bases and J by 0 bases, with 11 bases between. The CDR3 contains 15 residues. The germline gives CDR1 SGHRS, CDR2 YFSETQ. The CDR3 bases are TGCGCCAGCAGCTCAGCCCCGACAAGCACAGATACGCAGTATTTT. As protein: CASSSAPTSTDTQYF.

The rearrangement uses TRBV11-3 and TRBJ2-7, with D possibly TRBD2 on 6 matching bases. The CDR3 runs to 14 residues. CDR1 and CDR2 from the germline V gene are SGHNT and YENEEA. V lost 5 bases and J lost 2, with 13 bases in between. CDR3 loop: CASSQGLSAYEQYF. The CDR3 DNA reads TGTGCCAGCAGCCAGGGACTGTCTGCCTACGAGCAGTACTTC.

The J gene is TRBJ2-5, the V gene TRBV19; D is perhaps TRBD1 (7 bases). The CDR3 is made up of 16 amino acids. Germline values: CDR1 LNHDA, CDR2 SQIVND (reference sequence). Deletions cut 2 bases from V and 8 bases from J, with 21 bases between. CDR3 DNA sequence: TGTGCCAGTAGTATAATGGGAAAGGGGGCCGGGGGTACCCAGTACTTC. Protein: CASSIMGKGAGGTQYF. The variable domain in full, completed from reference TRBV19 and TRBJ2-5, reads DGGITQSPKYLFRKEGQNVTLSCEQNLNHDAMYWYRQDPGQGLRLIYYSQIVNDFQKGDIAEGYSVSREKKESFPLTVTSAQKNPTAFYLCASSIMGKGAGGTQYFGPGTRLLVL.

V gene TRBV27 combines with J gene TRBJ1-5; perhaps TRBD1 as D (5 bases). Germline lookup yields CDR1 MNHEY and CDR2 SMNVEV (reference sequence). This CDR3 contains 15 residues. V was cut by 3 bases and J by 3 bases, with 12 bases left in between. The CDR3 is CASSFERGPNQPQHF. The CDR3 DNA sequence: TGTGCCAGCAGTTTCGAGCGGGGCCCCAATCAGCCCCAGCATTTT.

The V and J genes are TRBV28 and TRBJ1-2, with D unclear. The germline CDR1 and CDR2 sequences are MDHEN and SYDVKM. CDR3 size: 10 residues. Deletions cut 4 bases from V and 11 bases from J, with 8 bases between. Written as DNA, the CDR3 is TGTGCCAGCAGTTCCCGCAGTTACACCTTC. Its protein is CASSSRSYTF.

This clone was observed once. The rearrangement links TRBV15 to TRBJ1-6; tentatively, D is TRBD1 (6 bases). Looked up from germline, CDR1 is LNHNV and CDR2 is YYDKDF (reference sequence). CDR3 length: 16 residues. V was shortened by 0 bases and J by 9 bases, with 15 bases between the two germline ends. CDR3: CATSREGRGQGSPLHF. DNA for the CDR3: TGTGCCACCAGCAGAGAAGGCAGGGGCCAGGGTTCACCCCTCCACTTT.

This clone was counted a single time. This sequence joins TRBV29-1 and TRBJ1-2; weak D call: TRBD1 (6 bases). In germline, CDR1 is SQVTM, CDR2 ANQGSEA. The CDR3 is 15 amino acids. V was cut by 6 bases and J by 2 bases, with 19 bases left in between. CDR3 protein: CSVTPPGTQNYGYTF. CDR3 coding DNA: TGCAGCGTGACCCCCCCCGGGACACAAAACTATGGCTACACCTTC.

The rearrangement uses TRBV10-1 and TRBJ2-2, with TRBD2 identical over 8 bases. V shed 3 bases and J 1 base; nucleotides not matched to a gene: 4. Looked up from germline, CDR1 is WNHNN and CDR2 is SYGVQD (reference sequence). The CDR3 loop spans 16 amino acids. CDR3 bases: TGCGCCAGCAGTGAACGGCTAGCGGGGAACACCGGGGAGCTGTTTTTT. It translates to CASSERLAGNTGELFF.

Only a few counts were recorded for this clone. This sequence joins TRBV5-1 and TRBJ2-7, with TRBD1 matching 12 bases. Germline values: CDR1 SGHRS, CDR2 YFSETQ. The CDR3 totals 15 residues. V was clipped by 4 bases and J by 5 bases; unmatched bases: 7. CDR3 in amino acids: CASSHRDRGLDEQYF. As DNA, the CDR3 is TGCGCCAGCAGCCACCGGGACAGGGGGCTGGACGAGCAGTACTTC.

The V and J genes are TRBV6-6 and TRBJ1-1, with a weak D call TRBD1 (5 bases). The CDR3 covers 14 residues. Germline assignment: CDR1 MNHNY and CDR2 SVGAGI (reference sequence). The V end lost 7 bases, the J end lost 1 base, and 13 bases lay between the germline ends. CDR3 loop: CASTLLGENTEAFF. CDR3 DNA: TGTGCCAGCACTCTTTTAGGGGAGAACACTGAAGCTTTCTTT.

This clone was counted a single time. This chain connects TRBV18 to TRBJ2-2; D possibly corresponds to TRBD2 (5 bases). V was shortened by 3 bases and J by 7 bases, with 15 bases between the two germline ends. The CDR3 length is 15 residues. Germline loops: CDR1 KGHSH, CDR2 LQKENI. The CDR3 bases are TGTGCCAGCTCACCCCCGTCCGTGGGAGACGGGGAGCTGTTTTTT. It codes for CASSPPSVGDGELFF.

The chain links TRBV5-1 to TRBJ1-4; D is unresolved. The V end was cut by 1 base, the J end by 0 bases, with 4 bases between. Germline V lookup: CDR1 SGHRS, CDR2 YFSETQ. The CDR3 length is 14 residues. CDR3 protein: CASSLSATNEKLFF. The CDR3 DNA follows: TGCGCCAGCAGCTTGAGCGCAACTAATGAAAAACTGTTTTTT.

V and J are TRBV30 and TRBJ1-2; no clear D. Germline CDR1 is GTSNPN and CDR2 is SVGIG (reference sequence). Trimming took 8 bases from V and 8 from J, leaving 24 bases between them. There are 14 residues in the CDR3. As DNA, the CDR3 is TGTGCCGGCCCAAAGAGGAACCCCCCGCAAGGCTACACCTTC. As protein: CAGPKRNPPQGYTF.

The rearrangement uses TRBV4-1 and TRBJ2-5, with 7 bases lining up with TRBD1. Trimming cost V 3 bases and J 1 base; bases outside gene matches: 8. CDR3 size: 16 residues. Germline V lookup: CDR1 MGHRA, CDR2 YSYEKL. The CDR3 loop reads CASSQRQGWIQETQYF. CDR3 DNA: TGCGCCAGCAGCCAGAGACAGGGTTGGATCCAAGAGACCCAGTACTTC.

The V call is TRBV28, the J call TRBJ2-1; 10 positions match TRBD2. Germline CDR1 and CDR2: MDHEN and SYDVKM. This CDR3 contains 14 residues. The ends lost 3 bases at V and 13 bases at J; junction bases unmatched: 9. For the CDR3, the DNA is TGTGCCAGCAGTTTTACGGGACTAGCGACAAAACAGTTCTTC. It is translated as CASSFTGLATKQFF. Complete variable domain (other parts from reference TRBV28 and TRBJ2-1): DVKVTQSSRYLVKRTGEKVFLECVQDMDHENMFWYRQDPGLGLRLIYFSYDVKMKEKGDIPEGYSVSREKKERFSLILESASTNQTSMYLCASSFTGLATKQFFGPGTRLTVL.

The J gene is TRBJ2-7, the V gene TRBV10-3; 8 bases match TRBD1. Germline V gene sequence: CDR1 ENHRY, CDR2 SYGVKD. The J segment lost 5 bases and the V segment lost 6 bases, leaving 12 bases of the junction unmatched. The CDR3 extends over 15 amino acids. The CDR3 DNA is TGTGCCATCAGCGATCAGATCGTGACAGGGGACGAGCAGTACTTC. Encoded protein: CAISDQIVTGDEQYF.

This chain links TRBV5-1 with TRBJ2-5, with D maybe TRBD2 (6 bases). Germline assignment: CDR1 SGHRS and CDR2 YFSETQ. The V end was cut by 0 bases, the J end by 2 bases, with 17 bases between. This CDR3 has 17 amino acids. The CDR3 DNA reads TGCGCCAGCAGCTTGGGGGGCGGGGAGAACCTTCAAGAGACCCAGTACTTC. This gives the protein CASSLGGGENLQETQYF.

The chain links TRBV5-4 to TRBJ1-1; a weak D match, TRBD1 (5 bases). V was shortened by 6 bases and J by 3 bases, with 18 bases between the two germline ends. CDR1 and CDR2 (germline): SGHNT, YYREEE (reference sequence). The length of the CDR3 is 15 residues. This CDR3 is CASTQGGLKDTEAFF. The CDR3, as DNA: TGTGCCAGCACCCAGGGTGGCTTAAAGGACACTGAAGCTTTCTTT.

The rearrangement links TRBV4-2 to TRBJ1-2; D unresolved. CDR1 and CDR2 (germline): LGHNA, YNFKEQ. Deletions cut 4 bases from V and 0 bases from J, with 12 bases between. The CDR3 runs 15 residues. The CDR3 DNA reads as TGTGCCAGCAGCCCCTATACTCAAGCTAACTATGGCTACACCTTC. It encodes CASSPYTQANYGYTF.

V and J are TRBV7-6 and TRBJ1-5, with 10 nucleotides matching TRBD1. CDR3 size: 14 residues. The junction had 5 bases not matched to a gene; V was cut back by 5 bases and J by 7 bases. The germline V gene encodes CDR1 SGHVS and CDR2 FNYEAQ. The CDR3 DNA sequence: TGTGCCAGCAGCCCCGGACAGGGGGTGCAGCCCCAGCATTTT. It is translated as CASSPGQGVQPQHF.

This clone came up once. V and J are TRBV28 and TRBJ1-2, with 8 bases identical to TRBD1. CDR3 length equals 15 residues. The J segment lost 5 bases and the V segment lost 4 bases, leaving 9 bases of the junction unmatched. Germline CDR1 reads MDHEN; CDR2 reads SYDVKM. This CDR3 reads CASSSNGQGGYGYTF. DNA of the CDR3: TGTGCCAGCAGTTCAAATGGACAGGGAGGGTATGGCTACACCTTC.